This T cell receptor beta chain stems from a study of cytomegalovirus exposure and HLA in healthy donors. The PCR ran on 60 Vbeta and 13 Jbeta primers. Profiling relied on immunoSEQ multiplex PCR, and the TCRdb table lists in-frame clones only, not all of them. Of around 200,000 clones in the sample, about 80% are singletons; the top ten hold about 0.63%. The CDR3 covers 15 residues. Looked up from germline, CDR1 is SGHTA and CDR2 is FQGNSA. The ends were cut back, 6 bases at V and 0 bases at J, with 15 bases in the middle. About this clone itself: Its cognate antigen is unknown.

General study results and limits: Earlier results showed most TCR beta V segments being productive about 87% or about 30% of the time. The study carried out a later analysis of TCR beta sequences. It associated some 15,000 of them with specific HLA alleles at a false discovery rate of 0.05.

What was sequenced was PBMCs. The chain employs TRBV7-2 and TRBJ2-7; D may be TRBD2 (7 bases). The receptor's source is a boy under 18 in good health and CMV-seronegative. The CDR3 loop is CASRDHGGHSYEQYF. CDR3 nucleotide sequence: TGTGCCAGCAGGGACCACGGGGGGCACTCCTACGAGCAGTACTTC. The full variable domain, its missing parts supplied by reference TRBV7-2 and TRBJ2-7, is GAGVSQSPSNKVTEKGKDVELRCDPISGHTALYWYRQSLGQGLEFLIYFQGNSAPDKSGLPSDRFSAERTGGSVSTLTIQRTQQEDSAVYLCASRDHGGHSYEQYFGPGTRLTVT.